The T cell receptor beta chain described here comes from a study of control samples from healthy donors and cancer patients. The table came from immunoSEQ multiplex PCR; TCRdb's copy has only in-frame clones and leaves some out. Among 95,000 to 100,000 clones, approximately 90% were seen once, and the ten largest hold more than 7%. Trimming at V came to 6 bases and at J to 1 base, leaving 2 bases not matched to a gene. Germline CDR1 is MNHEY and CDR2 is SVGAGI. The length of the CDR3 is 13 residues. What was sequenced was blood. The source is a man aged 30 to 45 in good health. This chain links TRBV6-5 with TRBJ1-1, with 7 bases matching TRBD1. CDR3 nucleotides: TGTGCCAGCAGGCGGACAGGGAACACTGAAGCTTTCTTT. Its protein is CASRRTGNTEAFF.